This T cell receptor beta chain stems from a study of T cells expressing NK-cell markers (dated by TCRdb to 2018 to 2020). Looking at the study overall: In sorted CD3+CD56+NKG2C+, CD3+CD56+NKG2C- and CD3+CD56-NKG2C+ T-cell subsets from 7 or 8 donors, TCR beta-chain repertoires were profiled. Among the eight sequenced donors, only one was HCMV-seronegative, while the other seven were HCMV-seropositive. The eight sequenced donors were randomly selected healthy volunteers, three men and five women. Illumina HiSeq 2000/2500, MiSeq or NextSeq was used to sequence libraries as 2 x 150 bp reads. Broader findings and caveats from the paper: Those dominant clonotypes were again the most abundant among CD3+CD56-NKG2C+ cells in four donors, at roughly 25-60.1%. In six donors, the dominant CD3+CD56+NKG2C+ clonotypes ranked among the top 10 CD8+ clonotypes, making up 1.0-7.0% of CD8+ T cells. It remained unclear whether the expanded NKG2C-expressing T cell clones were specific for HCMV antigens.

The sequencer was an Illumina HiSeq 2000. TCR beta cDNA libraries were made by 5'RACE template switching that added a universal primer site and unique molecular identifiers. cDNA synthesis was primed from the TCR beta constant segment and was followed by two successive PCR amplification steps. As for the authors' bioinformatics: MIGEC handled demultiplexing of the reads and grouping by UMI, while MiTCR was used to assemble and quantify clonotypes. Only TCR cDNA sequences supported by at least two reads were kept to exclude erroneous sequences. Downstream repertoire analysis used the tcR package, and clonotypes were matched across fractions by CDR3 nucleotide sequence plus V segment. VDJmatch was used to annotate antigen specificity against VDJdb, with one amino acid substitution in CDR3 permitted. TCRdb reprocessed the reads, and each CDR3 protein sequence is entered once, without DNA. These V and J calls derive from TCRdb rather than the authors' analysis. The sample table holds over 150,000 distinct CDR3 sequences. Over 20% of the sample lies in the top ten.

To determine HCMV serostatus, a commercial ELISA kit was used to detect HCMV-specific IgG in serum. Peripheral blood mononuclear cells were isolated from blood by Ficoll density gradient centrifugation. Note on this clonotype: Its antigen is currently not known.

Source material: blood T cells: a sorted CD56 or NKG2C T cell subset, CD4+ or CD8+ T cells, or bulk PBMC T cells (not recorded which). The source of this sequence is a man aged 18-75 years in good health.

The CDR3 reads as follows: CASSLDSTSGVTDTQYF. The V and J genes are TRBV11-2 and TRBJ2-3; TCRdb calls TRBD2, which cannot be checked without DNA. The germline V gene provides CDR1 SGHAT and CDR2 FQNNGV. The cysteine opens and the phenylalanine closes a CDR3 of 17 amino acids. No DNA was logged.